These 21 T cell receptor beta chains originate from one sample sequenced in a study of shared clonotypes between healthy human individuals. The repertoire was sequenced with immunoSEQ multiplex PCR; TCRdb's copy has only in-frame clones and lacks some. The sample holds 2 million to 2.5 million clones, approximately 96% seen once. Material: naive CD4+ T cells sorted from blood. Indicated subset: CD45RA+ positively selected. The receptors here all came from a man younger than 35 in good health.

The rearrangement links TRBV27 to TRBJ2-5; unclear D gene. Germline V gene lookup returns CDR1 MNHEY and CDR2 SMNVEV (reference sequence). This CDR3 has 17 amino acids. V lost 2 bases, J lost 2 bases, and 18 bases lay in between. Here the CDR3 reads CASSLPGPERGQETQYF. DNA for the CDR3: TGTGCCAGCAGTTTACCCGGACCCGAACGTGGGCAAGAGACCCAGTACTTC.

CDR3 sequence (DNA): TGTGCCAGCAGCTTACAGGGGGGAGCTAACTATGGCTACACCTTC. Its protein product is CASSLQGGANYGYTF. The V and J genes are TRBV5-4 and TRBJ1-2, with TRBD1 matching over 8 bases. J gave up 0 bases and V 2 bases, and 3 bases lay outside the gene matches. This CDR3 contains 15 residues. Per germline, CDR1 SGHNT and CDR2 YYREEE (reference sequence).

This chain links TRBV6-1 with TRBJ2-1, with a possible D match to TRBD2 (5 bases). The CDR3 loop spans 14 amino acids. V was cut by 2 bases and J by 8 bases, with 13 bases left in between. Germline loops: CDR1 MNHNS, CDR2 SASEGT. CDR3 amino acids: CASSEWGAGDEQFF. Here the CDR3 DNA reads TGTGCCAGCAGTGAATGGGGAGCTGGGGATGAGCAGTTCTTC.

This clone has just one count. The chain joins TRBV5-1 to TRBJ2-1; 10 positions agree with TRBD2. This CDR3 has 17 amino acids. CDR1 and CDR2 (germline): SGHRS, YFSETQ. Germline trimming cut 1 base from V and 4 bases from J; bases unmatched to any gene: 8. CDR3 region: CASSLLGGLAAYNEQFF. CDR3 sequence (DNA): TGCGCCAGCAGCTTGTTAGGAGGACTAGCGGCATACAATGAGCAGTTCTTC.

This rearrangement joins TRBV10-3 to TRBJ1-5; 7 nucleotides agree with TRBD1. Unmatched junction bases numbered 7, after V lost 4 bases and J lost 7 bases. This CDR3 spans 14 amino acids. Per the germline V gene, CDR1 is ENHRY and CDR2 is SYGVKD. CDR3 protein: CAISVDRVGQPQHF. CDR3 nucleotides: TGTGCCATCAGTGTTGACAGGGTGGGCCAGCCCCAGCATTTT.

CDR3 amino acids: CASSLDRVSQYF. DNA of the CDR3: TGTGCCAGCAGCTTAGATCGGGTGTCGCAGTATTTT. V and J are TRBV11-2 and TRBJ2-3; D remains ambiguous. V dropped 0 bases and J dropped 10 bases, with 8 bases sitting between them. The V gene's germline CDR1 is SGHAT and CDR2 FQNNGV. CDR3 size: 12 residues. Together with reference TRBV11-2 and TRBJ2-3, the CDR3 gives the full variable domain: EAGVAQSPRYKIIEKRQSVAFWCNPISGHATLYWYQQILGQGPKLLIQFQNNGVVDDSQLPKDRFSAERLKGVDSTLKIQPAKLEDSAVYLCASSLDRVSQYFGPGTRLTVL.

J is TRBJ2-3 and V is TRBV7-2; 9 bases are shared with TRBD2. CDR3 size: 15 residues. V lost 7 bases to trimming and J lost 6 bases; unmatched junction nucleotides: 11. CDR1 and CDR2 from the germline V gene are SGHTA and FQGNSA. The CDR3 loop is CASTLSGSMSDTQYF. In nucleotides, the CDR3 is TGTGCCAGCACCCTTAGCGGGAGTATGTCGGATACGCAGTATTTT. The full variable domain, completed using reference TRBV7-2 and TRBJ2-3, is GAGVSQSPSNKVTEKGKDVELRCDPISGHTALYWYRQSLGQGLEFLIYFQGNSAPDKSGLPSDRFSAERTGGSVSTLTIQRTQQEDSAVYLCASTLSGSMSDTQYFGPGTRLTVL.

The chain couples TRBV13 to TRBJ2-7; D might be TRBD1 or TRBD2, each matching 5 bases. The germline CDR1 and CDR2 sequences are PRHDT and FYEKMQ (reference sequence). Trimming removed 5 bases from V and 1 base from J, with 12 bases in between. The CDR3 consists of 14 residues. The CDR3 loop is CASSTERGSYEQYF. CDR3 DNA: TGTGCCAGCAGCACAGAGAGGGGTTCCTACGAGCAGTACTTC. Filled out from reference TRBV13 and TRBJ2-7, the complete variable domain reads AAGVIQSPRHLIKEKRETATLKCYPIPRHDTVYWYQQGPGQDPQFLISFYEKMQSDKGSIPDRFSAQQFSDYHSELNMSSLELGDSALYFCASSTERGSYEQYFGPGTRLTVT.

This chain links TRBV7-8 with TRBJ2-7; 14 nucleotides line up with TRBD2. Germline lookup yields CDR1 SGHVS and CDR2 FQNEAQ. V lost 3 bases, J lost 1 base, and 2 bases stayed unmatched. CDR3 size: 16 residues. The chain's CDR3 is CASSFGTSGSSYEQYF. For the CDR3, the DNA is TGTGCCAGCAGCTTTGGGACTAGCGGGAGTTCCTACGAGCAGTACTTC.

The chain recombines TRBV25-1 with TRBJ1-4; unclear D gene. Trimming took off 3 bases at V and 2 bases at J, with 13 bases between the two ends. The CDR3 length is 16 residues. Germline V gives CDR1 MGHDK, CDR2 SYGVNS. The CDR3 region is CASSDSYGRTNEKLFF. CDR3 nucleotide sequence: TGTGCCAGCAGTGATTCTTACGGTCGGACTAATGAAAAACTGTTTTTT.

V usage is TRBV7-9 and J usage is TRBJ1-1; D is possibly TRBD1 (6 bases). CDR3 length: 13 amino acids. Per the germline V gene, CDR1 is SEHNR and CDR2 is FQNEAQ (reference sequence). Trimming left V 4 bases short and J 2 bases short, with 8 bases between. CDR3 in amino acids: CASSYGTNTEAFF. CDR3 nucleotide sequence: TGTGCCAGCAGCTACGGGACAAACACTGAAGCTTTCTTT.

V is TRBV7-9 and J is TRBJ1-2; D gene uncertain. The CDR3 spans 12 residues. The germline gives CDR1 SEHNR, CDR2 FQNEAQ (reference sequence). The ends were cut back, 4 bases at V and 3 bases at J, with 6 bases in the middle. The CDR3 is CASSSDDYGYTF. CDR3 sequence (DNA): TGTGCCAGCAGCTCGGACGACTATGGCTACACCTTC.

V gene TRBV29-1 combines with J gene TRBJ2-1; D gene uncertain. The germline CDR1 and CDR2 sequences are SQVTM and ANQGSEA. This CDR3 region has 13 residues. Trimming took off 8 bases at V and 0 bases at J, with 11 bases between the two ends. CDR3 sequence: CSLNYGSYNEQFF. Written as DNA, the CDR3 is TGCAGCCTCAATTACGGCTCCTACAATGAGCAGTTCTTC.

The V and J genes are TRBV11-2 and TRBJ2-1; 7 bases are a match to TRBD2. From germline, CDR1 is SGHAT and CDR2 FQNNGV. This CDR3 region has 11 residues. V dropped 5 bases and J dropped 15; count of bases not matched to a gene: 7. The CDR3 region is CASSVGLEAFF. The CDR3 DNA sequence: TGTGCCAGCAGCGTCGGACTAGAGGCGTTCTTC.

Only one count was recorded for this clone. V and J are TRBV27 and TRBJ2-1; 8 nucleotides align to TRBD1. Germline CDR1 is MNHEY and CDR2 is SMNVEV (reference sequence). J lost 0 bases, V lost 6 bases, and 7 bases had no gene match. The CDR3 spans 16 residues. The CDR3 reads CASSRRTGISYNEQFF. The CDR3 coding sequence is TGTGCCAGCAGCCGGAGGACAGGGATCTCCTACAATGAGCAGTTCTTC.

The gene calls are TRBV18 and TRBJ1-6, with D tentatively TRBD1 (5 bases). The germline V gene has CDR1 KGHSH and CDR2 LQKENI. The CDR3 has 16 amino acids. V was pared by 6 bases and J by 5 bases, with 17 bases between. The chain's CDR3 is CASSSAGGAHNSPLHF. In DNA form, the CDR3 reads TGTGCCAGCTCCTCCGCGGGCGGGGCCCATAATTCACCCCTCCACTTT.

V is TRBV5-6 and J is TRBJ1-5; tentative D call: TRBD1 (6 bases). Trimming left V 4 bases short and J 2 bases short, with 13 bases between. The CDR3 is made up of 15 amino acids. CDR1 SGHDT and CDR2 YYEEEE come from the germline V gene. The CDR3 region has the DNA TGTGCCAGCAGCCCGAGGGGGGGCGGCAATCAGCCCCAGCATTTT. Its translation: CASSPRGGGNQPQHF.

As concerns this clone: At one end, the junction sequence differs from germline, possibly due to a read error. This chain connects TRBV2 to TRBJ2-7, with 7 bases aligning to TRBD1. This CDR3 has 13 residues. Germline CDR1 and CDR2: SNHLY and FYNNEI. CDR3 residues: CASTLLVTGASNF. CDR3 bases: TGTGCCAGCACCCTTCTCGTAACAGGGGCCTCAAACTTC.

About this clone: This specimen includes other DNA sequences encoding the same CDR3. The chain couples TRBV18 to TRBJ2-7, with TRBD2 matching 13 bases. This CDR3 is built from 16 residues. The germline V gene encodes CDR1 KGHSH and CDR2 LQKENI. With V trimmed by 4 bases and J by 1 base, 4 bases remained unmatched. CDR3 amino acids: CASSQTGLAGSYEQYF. DNA of the CDR3: TGTGCCAGCTCACAAACGGGACTAGCGGGATCCTACGAGCAGTACTTC.

The chain employs TRBV9 and TRBJ2-1; D may be TRBD1 (6 bases). CDR1 and CDR2 (germline): SGDLS, YYNGEE. V was clipped by 0 bases and J by 4 bases, with 20 bases between them. The CDR3 consists of 18 residues. In DNA, the CDR3 is TGTGCCAGCAGCGTAGCTCCGACCGACTGGGGGACATACAATGAGCAGTTCTTC. Amino acids: CASSVAPTDWGTYNEQFF.

Comment on this clone: The same CDR3 is also encoded by other DNA sequences in this sample. V is TRBV7-3 and J is TRBJ2-7; D may match TRBD1 or TRBD2 (6 bases each). The V gene lost 0 bases and the J gene lost 0 bases, with 9 bases spanning the gap. This CDR3 has 15 amino acids. The germline V gene has CDR1 SGHTA and CDR2 FQGTGA. In DNA, the CDR3 is TGTGCCAGCAGCTTAACAGGGGGGAGCTCCTACGAGCAGTACTTC. Its protein is CASSLTGGSSYEQYF.